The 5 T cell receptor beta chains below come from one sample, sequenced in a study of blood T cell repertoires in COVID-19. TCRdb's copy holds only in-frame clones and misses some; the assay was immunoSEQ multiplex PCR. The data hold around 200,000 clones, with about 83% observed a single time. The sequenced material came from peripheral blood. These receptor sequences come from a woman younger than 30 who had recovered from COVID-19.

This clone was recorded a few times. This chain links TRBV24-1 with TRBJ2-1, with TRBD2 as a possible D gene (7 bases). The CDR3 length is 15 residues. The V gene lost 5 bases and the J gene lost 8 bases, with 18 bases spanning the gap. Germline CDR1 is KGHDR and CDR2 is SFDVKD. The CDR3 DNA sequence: TGTGCCACCAGTGCCGGGGGGCGGGATGAAGATGAGCAGTTCTTC. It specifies CATSAGGRDEDEQFF.

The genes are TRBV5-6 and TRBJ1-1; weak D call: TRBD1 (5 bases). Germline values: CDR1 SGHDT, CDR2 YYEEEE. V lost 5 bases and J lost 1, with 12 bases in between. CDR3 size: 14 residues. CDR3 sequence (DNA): TGTGCCAGCAGTTCCATCGGGGGGAACACTGAAGCTTTCTTT. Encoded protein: CASSSIGGNTEAFF.

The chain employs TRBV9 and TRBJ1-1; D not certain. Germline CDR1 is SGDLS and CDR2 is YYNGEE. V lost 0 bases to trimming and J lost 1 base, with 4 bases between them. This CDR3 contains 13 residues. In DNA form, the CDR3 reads TGTGCCAGCAGCGTAGTTCAGAACACTGAAGCTTTCTTT. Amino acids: CASSVVQNTEAFF.

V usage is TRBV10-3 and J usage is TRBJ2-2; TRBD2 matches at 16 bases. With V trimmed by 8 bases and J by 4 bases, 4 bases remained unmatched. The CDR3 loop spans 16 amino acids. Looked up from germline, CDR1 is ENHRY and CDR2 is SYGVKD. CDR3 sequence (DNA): TGTGCCATCGGGACTAGCGGGGGGGCTAGCACCGGGGAGCTGTTTTTT. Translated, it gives CAIGTSGGASTGELFF.

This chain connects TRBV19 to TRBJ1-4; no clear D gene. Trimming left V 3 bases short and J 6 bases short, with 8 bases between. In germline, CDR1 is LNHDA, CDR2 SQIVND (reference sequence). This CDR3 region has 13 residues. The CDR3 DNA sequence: TGTGCCAGTAGTATTACCTCGGATGAAAAACTGTTTTTT. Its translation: CASSITSDEKLFF. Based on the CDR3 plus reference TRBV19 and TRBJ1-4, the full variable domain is DGGITQSPKYLFRKEGQNVTLSCEQNLNHDAMYWYRQDPGQGLRLIYYSQIVNDFQKGDIAEGYSVSREKKESFPLTVTSAQKNPTAFYLCASSITSDEKLFFGSGTQLSVL.